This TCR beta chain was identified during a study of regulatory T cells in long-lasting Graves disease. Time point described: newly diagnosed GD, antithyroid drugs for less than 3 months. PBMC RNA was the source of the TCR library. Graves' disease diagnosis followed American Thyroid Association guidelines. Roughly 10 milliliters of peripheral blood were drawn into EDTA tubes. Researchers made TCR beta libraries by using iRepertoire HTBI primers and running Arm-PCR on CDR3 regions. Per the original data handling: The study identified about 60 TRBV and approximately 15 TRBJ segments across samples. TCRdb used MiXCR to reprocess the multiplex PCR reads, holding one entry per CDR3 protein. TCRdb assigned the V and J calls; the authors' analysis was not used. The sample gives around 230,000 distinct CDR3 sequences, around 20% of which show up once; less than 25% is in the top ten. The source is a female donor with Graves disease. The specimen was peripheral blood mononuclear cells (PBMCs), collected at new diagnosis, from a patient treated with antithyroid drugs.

The CDR3 DNA follows: TGTGCCAGCAGCTTGTATGCAGGGGATGCCGGGGAGCTGTTTTTT. It encodes CASSLYAGDAGELFF. This chain joins TRBV5-4 and TRBJ2-2; D may be TRBD1 (6 bases). CDR3 length equals 15 residues. Germline assignment: CDR1 SGHNT and CDR2 YYREEE (reference sequence). V shed 1 base and J shed 6 bases, with 13 bases lying between them. Filled out from reference TRBV5-4 and TRBJ2-2, the complete variable domain reads ETGVTQSPTHLIKTRGQQVTLRCSSQSGHNTVSWYQQALGQGPQFIFQYYREEENGRGNFPPRFSGLQFPNYSSELNVNALELDDSALYLCASSLYAGDAGELFFGEGSRLTVL.